The entry below gives a single T cell receptor beta chain sequence along with its context. Its antigen is as yet unknown. All patients were mismatch repair deficient, assessed by either PCR or immunohistochemistry. This specimen belongs to a study of PD-1 blockade in mismatch repair-deficient tumors. The method was immunoSEQ multiplex PCR; TCRdb's version includes in-frame clones alone and lacks a portion of them. The data show fewer than 100,000 clones, roughly 80% seen once. The CDR3 contains 15 residues. V trimming: 4 bases; J trimming: 3 bases; junction bases outside the gene matches: 6. Germline assignment: CDR1 SGHRS and CDR2 YFSETQ. Study-level results: Tumor-resident clones, often absent from pretreatment blood, expanded after pembrolizumab and then contracted.

The chain recombines TRBV5-1 with TRBJ2-1; TRBD2 aligns across 8 bases. The sample here was peripheral blood, taken 12 weeks after starting pembrolizumab. The source is an adult with mismatch repair-deficient cancer. In DNA, the CDR3 is TGCGCCAGCAGCCCAGAGCGGGAGTTCTACAATGAGCAGTTCTTC. This encodes CASSPEREFYNEQFF.